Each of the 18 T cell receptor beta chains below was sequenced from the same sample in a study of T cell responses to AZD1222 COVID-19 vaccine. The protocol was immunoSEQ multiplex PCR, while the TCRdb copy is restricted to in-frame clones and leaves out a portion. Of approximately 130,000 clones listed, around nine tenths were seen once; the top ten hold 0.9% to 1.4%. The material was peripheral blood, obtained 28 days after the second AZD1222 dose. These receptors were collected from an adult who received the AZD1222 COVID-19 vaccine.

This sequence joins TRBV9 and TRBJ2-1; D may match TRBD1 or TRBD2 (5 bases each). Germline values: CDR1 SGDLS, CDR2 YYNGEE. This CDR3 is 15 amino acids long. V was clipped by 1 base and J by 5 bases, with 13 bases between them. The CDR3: CASSVLGATNNEQFF. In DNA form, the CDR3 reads TGTGCCAGCAGCGTACTCGGGGCAACTAACAATGAGCAGTTCTTC. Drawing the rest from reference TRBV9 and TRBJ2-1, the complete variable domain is DSGVTQTPKHLITATGQRVTLRCSPRSGDLSVYWYQQSLDQGLQFLIQYYNGEERAKGNILERFSAQQFPDLHSELNLSSLELGDSALYFCASSVLGATNNEQFFGPGTRLTVL.

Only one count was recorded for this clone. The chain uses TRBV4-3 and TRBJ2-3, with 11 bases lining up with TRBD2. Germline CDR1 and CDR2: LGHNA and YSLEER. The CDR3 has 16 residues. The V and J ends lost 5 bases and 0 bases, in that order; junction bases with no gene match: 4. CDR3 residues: CASSALAGASTDTQYF. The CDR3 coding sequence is TGCGCCAGCAGCGCACTAGCGGGGGCCAGCACAGATACGCAGTATTTT.

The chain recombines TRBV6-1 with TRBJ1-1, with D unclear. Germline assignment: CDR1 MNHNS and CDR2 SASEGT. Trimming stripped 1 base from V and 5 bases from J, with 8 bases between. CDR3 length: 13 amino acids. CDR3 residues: CASSEGWETEAFF. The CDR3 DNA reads TGTGCCAGCAGTGAAGGATGGGAAACTGAAGCTTTCTTT.

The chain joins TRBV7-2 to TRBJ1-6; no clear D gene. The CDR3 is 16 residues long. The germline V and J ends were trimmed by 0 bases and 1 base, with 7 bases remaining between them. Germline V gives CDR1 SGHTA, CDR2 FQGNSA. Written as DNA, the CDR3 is TGTGCCAGCAGCTTAGCGCTACAGTCCTATAATTCACCCCTCCACTTT. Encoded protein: CASSLALQSYNSPLHF.

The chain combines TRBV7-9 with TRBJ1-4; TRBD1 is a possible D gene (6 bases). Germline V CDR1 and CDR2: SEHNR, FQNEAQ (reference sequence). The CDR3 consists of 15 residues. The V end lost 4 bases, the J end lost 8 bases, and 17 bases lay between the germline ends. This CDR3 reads CASSSPVGGREKLFF. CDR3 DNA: TGTGCCAGCAGCTCCCCGGTCGGGGGCCGGGAAAAACTGTTTTTT.

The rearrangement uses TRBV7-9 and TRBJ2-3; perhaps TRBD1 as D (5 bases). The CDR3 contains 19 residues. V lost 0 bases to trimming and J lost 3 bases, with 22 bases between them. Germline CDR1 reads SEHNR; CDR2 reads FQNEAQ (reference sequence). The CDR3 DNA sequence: TGTGCCAGCAGCTTAGCGGCTTTGTCAGGGAAGAAGGGAACAGATACGCAGTATTTT. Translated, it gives CASSLAALSGKKGTDTQYF.

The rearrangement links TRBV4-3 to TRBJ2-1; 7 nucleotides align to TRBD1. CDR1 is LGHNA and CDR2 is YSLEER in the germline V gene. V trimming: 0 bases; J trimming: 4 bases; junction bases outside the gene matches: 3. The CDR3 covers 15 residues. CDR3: CASSQDRDRYNEQFF. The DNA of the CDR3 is TGCGCCAGCAGCCAAGATCGGGACAGATACAATGAGCAGTTCTTC.

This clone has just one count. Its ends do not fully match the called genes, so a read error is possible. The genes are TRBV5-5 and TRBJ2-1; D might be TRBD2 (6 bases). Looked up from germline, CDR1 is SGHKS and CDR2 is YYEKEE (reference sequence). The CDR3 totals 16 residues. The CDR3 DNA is TGTGCCAGCAGCTTATCTTCCAGCGGGTCCTTCAATGAGCAGTTCTTC. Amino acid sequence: CASSLSSSGSFNEQFF.

The CDR3 spells CATSRDRGPQETQYF. DNA for the CDR3: TGTGCCACCAGCAGAGATCGGGGGCCCCAAGAGACCCAGTACTTC. The chain links TRBV15 to TRBJ2-5; TRBD1 or TRBD2 may be the D gene (6 bases each). Germline V lookup: CDR1 LNHNV, CDR2 YYDKDF (reference sequence). V lost 0 bases and J lost 1, with 9 bases in between. The CDR3 has 15 amino acids.

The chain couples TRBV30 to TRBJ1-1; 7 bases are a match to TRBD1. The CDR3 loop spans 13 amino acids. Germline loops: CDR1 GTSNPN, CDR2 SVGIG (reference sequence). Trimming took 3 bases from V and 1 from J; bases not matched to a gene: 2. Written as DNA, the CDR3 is TGTGCCTGGAGATGGACAGGGAACACTGAAGCTTTCTTT. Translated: CAWRWTGNTEAFF.

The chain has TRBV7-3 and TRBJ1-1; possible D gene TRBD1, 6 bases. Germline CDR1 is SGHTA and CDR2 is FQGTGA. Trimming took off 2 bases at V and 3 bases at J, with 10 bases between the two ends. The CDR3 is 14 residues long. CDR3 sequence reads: CASSLGGRDTEAFF. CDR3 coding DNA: TGTGCCAGCAGCTTAGGGGGCAGGGACACTGAAGCTTTCTTT.

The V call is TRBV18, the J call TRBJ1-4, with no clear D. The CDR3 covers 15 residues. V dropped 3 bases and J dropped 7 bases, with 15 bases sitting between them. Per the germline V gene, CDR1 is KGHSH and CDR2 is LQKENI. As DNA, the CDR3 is TGTGCCAGCTCACCCCCGAGTATGGTCGGTGAAAAACTGTTTTTT. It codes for CASSPPSMVGEKLFF.

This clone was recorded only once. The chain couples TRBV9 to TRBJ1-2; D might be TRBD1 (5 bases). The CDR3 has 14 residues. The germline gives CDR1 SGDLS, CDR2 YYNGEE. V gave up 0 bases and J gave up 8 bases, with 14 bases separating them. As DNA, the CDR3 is TGTGCCAGCAGCGTAGGAGGGCAGGGTCGAGGCTACACCTTC. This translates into CASSVGGQGRGYTF.

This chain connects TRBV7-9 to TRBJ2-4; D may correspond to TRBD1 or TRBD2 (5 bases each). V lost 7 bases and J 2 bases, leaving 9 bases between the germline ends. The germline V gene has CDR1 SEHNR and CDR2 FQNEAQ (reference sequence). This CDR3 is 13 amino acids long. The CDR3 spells CASTEGTKNIQYF. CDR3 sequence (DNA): TGTGCCAGCACCGAGGGGACCAAAAACATTCAGTACTTC.

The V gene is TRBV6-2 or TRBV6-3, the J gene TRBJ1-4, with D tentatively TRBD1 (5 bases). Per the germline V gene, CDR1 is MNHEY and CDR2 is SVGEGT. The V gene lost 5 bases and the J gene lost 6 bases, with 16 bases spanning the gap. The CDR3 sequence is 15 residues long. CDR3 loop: CASSDGQGRDEKLFF. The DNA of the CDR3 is TGTGCCAGCAGTGACGGCCAGGGACGAGATGAAAAACTGTTTTTT.

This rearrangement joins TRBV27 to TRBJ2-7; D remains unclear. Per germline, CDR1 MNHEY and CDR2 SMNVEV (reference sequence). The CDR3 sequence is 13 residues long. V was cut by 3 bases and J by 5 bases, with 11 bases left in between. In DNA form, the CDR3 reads TGTGCCAGCAGTTTGTCCGGCAGCCACGAGCAGTACTTC. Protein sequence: CASSLSGSHEQYF.

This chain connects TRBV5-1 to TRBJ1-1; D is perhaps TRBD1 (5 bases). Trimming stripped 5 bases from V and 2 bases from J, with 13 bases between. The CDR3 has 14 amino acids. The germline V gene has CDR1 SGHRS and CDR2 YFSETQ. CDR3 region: CASRQATANTEAFF. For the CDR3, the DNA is TGCGCCAGCAGACAGGCGACGGCAAACACTGAAGCTTTCTTT.

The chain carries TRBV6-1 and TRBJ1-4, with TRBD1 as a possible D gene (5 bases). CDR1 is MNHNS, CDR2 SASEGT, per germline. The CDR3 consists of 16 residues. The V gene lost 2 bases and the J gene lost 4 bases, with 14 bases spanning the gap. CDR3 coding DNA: TGTGCCAGCAGTGAAAGACAGAATACCTATAATGAAAAACTGTTTTTT. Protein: CASSERQNTYNEKLFF.